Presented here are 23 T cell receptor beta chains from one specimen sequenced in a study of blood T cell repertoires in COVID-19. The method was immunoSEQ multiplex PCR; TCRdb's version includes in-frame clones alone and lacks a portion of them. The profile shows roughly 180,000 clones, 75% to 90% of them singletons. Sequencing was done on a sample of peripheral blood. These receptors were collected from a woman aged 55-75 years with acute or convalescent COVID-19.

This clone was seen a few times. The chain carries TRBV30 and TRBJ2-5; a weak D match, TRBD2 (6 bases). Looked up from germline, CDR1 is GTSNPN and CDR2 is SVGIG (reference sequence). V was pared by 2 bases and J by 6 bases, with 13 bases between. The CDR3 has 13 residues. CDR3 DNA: TGTGCCTGGAGTAGGGCGGGAATACAGACCCAGTACTTC. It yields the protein CAWSRAGIQTQYF.

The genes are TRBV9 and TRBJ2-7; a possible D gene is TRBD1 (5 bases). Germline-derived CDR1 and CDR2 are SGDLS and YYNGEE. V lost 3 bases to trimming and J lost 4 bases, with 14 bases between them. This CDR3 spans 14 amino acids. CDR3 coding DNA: TGTGCCAGCAGCGAAACGCCAGGGTTATACGAGCAGTACTTC. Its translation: CASSETPGLYEQYF. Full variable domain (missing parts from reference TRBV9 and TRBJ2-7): DSGVTQTPKHLITATGQRVTLRCSPRSGDLSVYWYQQSLDQGLQFLIQYYNGEERAKGNILERFSAQQFPDLHSELNLSSLELGDSALYFCASSETPGLYEQYFGPGTRLTVT.

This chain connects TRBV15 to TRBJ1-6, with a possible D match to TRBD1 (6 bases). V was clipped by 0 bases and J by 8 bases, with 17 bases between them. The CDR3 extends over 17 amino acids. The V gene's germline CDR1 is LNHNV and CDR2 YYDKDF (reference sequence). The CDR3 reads CATSRDLGRGGDSPLHF. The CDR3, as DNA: TGTGCCACCAGCAGAGATCTGGGCAGGGGTGGAGATTCACCCCTCCACTTT. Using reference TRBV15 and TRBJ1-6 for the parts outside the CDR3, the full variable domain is DAMVIQNPRYQVTQFGKPVTLSCSQTLNHNVMYWYQQKSSQAPKLLFHYYDKDFNNEADTPDNFQSRRPNTSFCFLDIRSPGLGDTAMYLCATSRDLGRGGDSPLHFGNGTRLTVT.

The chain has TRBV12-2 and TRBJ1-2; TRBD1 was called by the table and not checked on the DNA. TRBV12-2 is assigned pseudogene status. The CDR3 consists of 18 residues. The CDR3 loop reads CASRLAHKDRGPDYGYTF. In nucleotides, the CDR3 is TGTGCAAGTCGCTTAGCTCATAAGGACAGGGGGCCGGACTATGGCTACACCTTC.

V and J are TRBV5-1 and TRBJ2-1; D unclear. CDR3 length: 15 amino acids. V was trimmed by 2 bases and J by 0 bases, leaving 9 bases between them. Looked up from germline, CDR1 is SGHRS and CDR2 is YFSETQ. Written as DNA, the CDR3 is TGCGCCAGCAGCTTAGCGATGAGCTCCTACAATGAGCAGTTCTTC. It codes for CASSLAMSSYNEQFF.

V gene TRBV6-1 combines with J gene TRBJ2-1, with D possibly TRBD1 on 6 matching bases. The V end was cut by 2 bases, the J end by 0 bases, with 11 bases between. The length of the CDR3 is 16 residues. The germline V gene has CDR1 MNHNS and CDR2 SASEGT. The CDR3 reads CASSELRTVSYNEQFF. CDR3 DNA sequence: TGTGCCAGCAGTGAACTAAGGACAGTCTCCTACAATGAGCAGTTCTTC.

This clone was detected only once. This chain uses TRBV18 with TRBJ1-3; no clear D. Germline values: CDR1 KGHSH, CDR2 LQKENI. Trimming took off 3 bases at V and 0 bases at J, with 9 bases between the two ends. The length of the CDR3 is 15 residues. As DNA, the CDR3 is TGTGCCAGCTCACCTATGGGCAGCTCTGGAAACACCATATATTTT. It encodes CASSPMGSSGNTIYF.

The CDR3 protein is CASITGTGAEGYTF. CDR3 sequence (DNA): TGTGCCAGTATTACCGGGACAGGGGCGGAAGGCTACACCTTC. The chain joins TRBV19 to TRBJ1-2; the match to TRBD1 covers 10 bases. J was trimmed by 8 bases and V by 7 bases; bases with no gene match: 10. The CDR3 has 14 residues. In germline, CDR1 is LNHDA, CDR2 SQIVND (reference sequence). The full variable domain, with the rest looked up from reference TRBV19 and TRBJ1-2, is DGGITQSPKYLFRKEGQNVTLSCEQNLNHDAMYWYRQDPGQGLRLIYYSQIVNDFQKGDIAEGYSVSREKKESFPLTVTSAQKNPTAFYLCASITGTGAEGYTFGSGTRLTVV.

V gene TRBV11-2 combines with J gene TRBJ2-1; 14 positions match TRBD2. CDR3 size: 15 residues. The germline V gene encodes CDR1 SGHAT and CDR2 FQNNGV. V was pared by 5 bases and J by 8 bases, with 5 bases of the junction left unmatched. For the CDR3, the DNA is TGTGCCAGCAGCACGGGACTAGCGGGAGCCCATGAGCAGTTCTTC. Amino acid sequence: CASSTGLAGAHEQFF.

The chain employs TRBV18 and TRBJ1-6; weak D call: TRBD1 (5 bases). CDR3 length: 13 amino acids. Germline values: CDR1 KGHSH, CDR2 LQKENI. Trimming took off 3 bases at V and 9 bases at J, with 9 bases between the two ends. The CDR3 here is CASSPRQSSPLHF. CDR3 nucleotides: TGTGCCAGCTCACCGAGACAGAGTTCACCCCTCCACTTT.

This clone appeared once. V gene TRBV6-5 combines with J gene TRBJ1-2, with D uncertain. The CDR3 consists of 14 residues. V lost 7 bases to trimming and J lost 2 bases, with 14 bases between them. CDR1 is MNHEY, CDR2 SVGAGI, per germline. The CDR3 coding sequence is TGTGCCAGCAACCTCTCCGAGGGCAACTATGGCTACACCTTC. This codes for CASNLSEGNYGYTF.

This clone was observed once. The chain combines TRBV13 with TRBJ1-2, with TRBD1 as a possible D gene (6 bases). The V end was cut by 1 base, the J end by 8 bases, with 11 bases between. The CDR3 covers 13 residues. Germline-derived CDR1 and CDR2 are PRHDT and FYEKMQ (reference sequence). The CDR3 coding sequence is TGTGCCAGCAGCTTAGATGGGGGCGGCGGCTACACCTTC. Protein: CASSLDGGGGYTF.

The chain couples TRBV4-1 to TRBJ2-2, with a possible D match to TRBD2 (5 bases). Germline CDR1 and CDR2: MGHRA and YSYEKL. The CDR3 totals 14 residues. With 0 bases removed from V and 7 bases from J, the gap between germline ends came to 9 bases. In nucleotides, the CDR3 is TGCGCCAGCAGCCAAGAGGGAGCTATCGGGGAGCTGTTTTTT. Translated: CASSQEGAIGELFF.

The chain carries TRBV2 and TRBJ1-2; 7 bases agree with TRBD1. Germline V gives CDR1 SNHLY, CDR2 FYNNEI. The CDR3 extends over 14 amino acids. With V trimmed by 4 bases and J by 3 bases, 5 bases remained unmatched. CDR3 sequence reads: CASSATGDHYGYTF. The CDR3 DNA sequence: TGTGCCAGCAGTGCCACAGGGGATCACTATGGCTACACCTTC.

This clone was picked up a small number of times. The CDR3 spells CASSKADRAGNQPQHF. The CDR3 coding sequence is TGTGCCAGCAGCAAAGCTGACAGGGCTGGCAATCAGCCCCAGCATTTT. V usage is TRBV21-1 and J usage is TRBJ1-5; no check of the table's D call, TRBD1, against the DNA was made. TRBV21-1 is a pseudogene. The CDR3 runs to 16 residues.

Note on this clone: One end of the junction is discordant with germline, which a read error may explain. The CDR3 sequence is CASSLGQGYGELFF. In DNA, the CDR3 is TGTGCTAGCAGCTTAGGACAGGGCTACGGGGAGCTGTTTTTT. This chain links TRBV7-7 with TRBJ2-2, with TRBD1 matching over 8 bases. This CDR3 contains 14 residues. Germline V gives CDR1 SSHAT, CDR2 FNYEAQ (reference sequence). Full variable domain (rest looked up from reference TRBV7-7 and TRBJ2-2): GAGVSQSPRYKVTKRGQDVTLRCDPISSHATLYWYQQALGQGPEFLTYFNYEAQPDKSGLPSDRFSAERPEGSISTLTIQRTEQRDSAMYRCASSLGQGYGELFFGEGSRLTVL.

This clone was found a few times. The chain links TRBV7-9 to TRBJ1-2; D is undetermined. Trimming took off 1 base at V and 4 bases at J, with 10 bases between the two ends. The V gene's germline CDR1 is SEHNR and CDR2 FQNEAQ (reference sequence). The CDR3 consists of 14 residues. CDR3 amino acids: CASSLVLGSYGYTF. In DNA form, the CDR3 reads TGTGCCAGCAGCTTAGTACTTGGTTCCTATGGCTACACCTTC.

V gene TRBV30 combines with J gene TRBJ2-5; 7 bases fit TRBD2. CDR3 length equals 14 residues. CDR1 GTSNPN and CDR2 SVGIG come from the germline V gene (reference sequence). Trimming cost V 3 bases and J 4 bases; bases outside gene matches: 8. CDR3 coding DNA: TGTGCCTGGAGGGGTCGCGGGAGTGGAGAGACCCAGTACTTC. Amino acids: CAWRGRGSGETQYF.

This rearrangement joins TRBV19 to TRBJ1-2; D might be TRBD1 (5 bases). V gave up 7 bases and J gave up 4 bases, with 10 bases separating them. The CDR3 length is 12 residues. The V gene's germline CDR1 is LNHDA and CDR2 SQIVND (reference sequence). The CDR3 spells CASKGATYGYTF. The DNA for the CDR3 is TGTGCCAGTAAAGGGGCGACCTATGGCTACACCTTC.

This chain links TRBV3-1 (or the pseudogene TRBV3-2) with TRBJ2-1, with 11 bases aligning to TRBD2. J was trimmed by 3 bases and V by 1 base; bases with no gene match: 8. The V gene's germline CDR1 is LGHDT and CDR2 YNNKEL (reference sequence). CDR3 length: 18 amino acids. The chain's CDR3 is CASSQVRTSGSRYNEQFF. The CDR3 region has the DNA TGTGCCAGCAGCCAAGTAAGAACTAGCGGGAGTCGCTACAATGAGCAGTTCTTC.

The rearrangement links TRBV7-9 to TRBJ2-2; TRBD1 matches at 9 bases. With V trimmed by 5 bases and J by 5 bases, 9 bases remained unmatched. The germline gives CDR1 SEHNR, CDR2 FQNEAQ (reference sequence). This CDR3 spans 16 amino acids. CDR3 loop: CASSNGQGKWTGELFF. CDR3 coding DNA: TGTGCCAGCAGCAACGGACAGGGGAAATGGACCGGGGAGCTGTTTTTT.

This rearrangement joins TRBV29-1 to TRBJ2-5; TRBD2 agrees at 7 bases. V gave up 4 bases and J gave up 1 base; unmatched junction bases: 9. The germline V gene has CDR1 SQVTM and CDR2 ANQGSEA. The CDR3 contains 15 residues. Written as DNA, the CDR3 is TGCAGCGTTGCGAGTGGGCCGGGGGGCCAAGAGACCCAGTACTTC. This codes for CSVASGPGGQETQYF.

The CDR3 DNA sequence: TGTGCCAGCTGGGGACAGGGAGACACTGAAGCTTTCTTT. Amino acid sequence: CASWGQGDTEAFF. The V gene is TRBV5-4, the J gene TRBJ1-1, with 9 bases that match TRBD1. In germline, CDR1 is SGHNT, CDR2 YYREEE (reference sequence). The length of the CDR3 is 13 residues. V gave up 7 bases and J gave up 3 bases; unmatched junction bases: 4.